What follows are 26 T cell receptor beta chains derived from one specimen sequenced in a study of shared clonotypes between healthy human individuals. The method was immunoSEQ multiplex PCR; TCRdb's version includes in-frame clones alone and lacks a portion of them. The profile shows about 2.5 million clones, approximately 90% of them singletons. The sample comprised naive CD4+ T cells from PBMCs. The subset here: CD45RA+ positively selected. Receptors were obtained from a man aged 18 to 29 in good health. Some clones in this sample may be carry-over from other donors' samples.

As to this clone: Other DNA sequences in the same sample also yield this CDR3. The chain carries TRBV5-1 and TRBJ1-1, with D possibly matching TRBD1 (5 bases). Trimming cost V 8 bases and J 1 base, with 15 bases left between them. In germline, CDR1 is SGHRS, CDR2 YFSETQ. The CDR3 totals 14 residues. This chain's CDR3 is CASRTGTENTEAFF. The CDR3 region has the DNA TGCGCCAGTCGTACCGGGACGGAGAACACTGAAGCTTTCTTT.

This chain uses TRBV6-1 with TRBJ1-2, with unresolved D. Germline CDR1 MNHNS, CDR2 SASEGT. The ends were cut back, 8 bases at V and 7 bases at J, with 20 bases in the middle. This CDR3 has 14 residues. The CDR3 nucleotides are TGTGCCAGCGTCGGTCCGGCGGACCCTGGTGGCTACACCTTC. Translated: CASVGPADPGGYTF.

This clone came up once. The chain recombines TRBV27 with TRBJ2-1; 7 bases are shared with TRBD1. The CDR3 totals 15 residues. Germline V gives CDR1 MNHEY, CDR2 SMNVEV (reference sequence). With V trimmed by 6 bases and J by 2 bases, 7 bases remained unmatched. CDR3 protein: CASRTHRGTYNEQFF. The CDR3 DNA is TGTGCCAGCAGGACCCACAGGGGAACCTACAATGAGCAGTTCTTC.

The V and J genes are TRBV5-1 and TRBJ1-2; D possibly corresponds to TRBD1 (6 bases). The V gene lost 4 bases and the J gene lost 2 bases, with 9 bases spanning the gap. This CDR3 has 13 amino acids. Germline V lookup: CDR1 SGHRS, CDR2 YFSETQ. CDR3 residues: CASSATGNYGYTF. Written as DNA, the CDR3 is TGCGCCAGCAGCGCCACAGGGAACTATGGCTACACCTTC.

The chain combines TRBV9 with TRBJ1-3, with D possibly TRBD1 on 5 matching bases. Trimming cost V 3 bases and J 4 bases, with 11 bases left between them. The CDR3 consists of 14 residues. CDR1 and CDR2 from the germline V gene are SGDLS and YYNGEE. The CDR3 DNA is TGTGCCAGCAGCGCTGCCGGGGGGGGAAACACCATATATTTT. Amino acids: CASSAAGGGNTIYF.

This clone was observed a single time. This chain links TRBV27 with TRBJ1-1; 8 bases match TRBD1. The CDR3 sequence is 16 residues long. Germline values: CDR1 MNHEY, CDR2 SMNVEV (reference sequence). The ends lost 3 bases at V and 5 bases at J; junction bases unmatched: 11. CDR3 DNA sequence: TGTGCCAGCAGTTTTAGGACAGGGTTGTGGGGGACTGAAGCTTTCTTT. It codes for CASSFRTGLWGTEAFF.

A note on this clone: Other DNA sequences in this specimen translate into the identical CDR3. V gene TRBV5-5 combines with J gene TRBJ1-5, with D hard to call. There are 14 residues in the CDR3. Germline lookup yields CDR1 SGHKS and CDR2 YYEKEE (reference sequence). V was trimmed by 0 bases and J by 3 bases, leaving 7 bases between them. This CDR3 is CASSLGTANQPQHF. CDR3 sequence (DNA): TGTGCCAGCAGCTTGGGTACAGCCAATCAGCCCCAGCATTTT.

The chain combines TRBV29-1 with TRBJ1-4, with D perhaps matching TRBD1 (6 bases). Trimming took 0 bases from V and 8 from J, leaving 10 bases between them. CDR1 SQVTM and CDR2 ANQGSEA come from the germline V gene. The CDR3 loop spans 13 amino acids. The CDR3 loop is CSVEEEGGEKLFF. CDR3 coding DNA: TGCAGCGTTGAAGAGGAGGGGGGAGAAAAACTGTTTTTT.

V gene TRBV15 combines with J gene TRBJ2-1; TRBD2 agrees at 8 bases. CDR1 and CDR2 from the germline V gene are LNHNV and YYDKDF (reference sequence). The CDR3 spans 15 residues. Trimming cost V 2 bases and J 6 bases; bases outside gene matches: 6. The CDR3: CATSRTGTSINEQFF. In nucleotides, the CDR3 is TGTGCCACCAGCAGAACTGGGACTAGTATCAATGAGCAGTTCTTC.

The rearrangement joins TRBV6-1 to TRBJ1-5; no definite D call. CDR1 is MNHNS, CDR2 SASEGT, per germline. V lost 7 bases to trimming and J lost 6 bases, with 16 bases between them. The CDR3 has 14 amino acids. In nucleotides, the CDR3 is TGTGCCAGCACCGAAGATCTAGGGCGTCAGCCCCAGCATTTT. The encoded protein is CASTEDLGRQPQHF.

This chain uses TRBV5-1 with TRBJ2-7, with D possibly TRBD1 on 6 matching bases. Germline V gene data show CDR1 as SGHRS and CDR2 as YFSETQ. This CDR3 comprises 15 residues. The V and J ends lost 5 bases and 2 bases respectively, with 17 bases between them. CDR3 sequence (DNA): TGCGCCAGCAGAAGGACAGATAGTACCACCTACGAGCAGTACTTC. It codes for CASRRTDSTTYEQYF.

This rearrangement joins TRBV7-3 to TRBJ2-1; TRBD2 matches at 8 bases. CDR3 length: 15 residues. Unmatched junction bases numbered 5, after V lost 1 base and J lost 6 bases. Germline V gene lookup returns CDR1 SGHTA and CDR2 FQGTGA. The CDR3 sequence: CASSLRREESNEQFF. The CDR3 DNA is TGTGCCAGCAGCTTAAGGCGGGAGGAGTCCAATGAGCAGTTCTTC.

The V gene is TRBV5-4, the J gene TRBJ2-2; D is ambiguous. CDR3 length: 14 residues. V shed 1 base and J shed 1 base, with 5 bases lying between them. Per germline, CDR1 SGHNT and CDR2 YYREEE (reference sequence). Written as DNA, the CDR3 is TGTGCCAGCAGCTTGCGGCAGAACACCGGGGAGCTGTTTTTT. Translating gives CASSLRQNTGELFF.

The chain links TRBV7-2 to TRBJ1-2; possible D gene TRBD1, 5 bases. The CDR3 totals 15 residues. Trimming pared 7 bases from V and 7 bases from J, leaving 22 bases between. The germline V gene has CDR1 SGHTA and CDR2 FQGNSA. The CDR3 here is CASTLRGPTLGGYTF. In DNA, the CDR3 is TGTGCCAGCACCCTAAGGGGTCCGACACTCGGTGGCTACACCTTC.

The DNA for the CDR3 is TGTGCCAGCAGTCCAGGGGGGCAACGGTACGTCCTGACTTTC. The encoded protein is CASSPGGQRYVLTF. This chain connects TRBV28 to TRBJ2-6; TRBD1 is a possible D gene (7 bases). This CDR3 has 14 residues. V was pared by 5 bases and J by 11 bases, with 16 bases between. Germline values: CDR1 MDHEN, CDR2 SYDVKM.

The V call is TRBV11-2, the J call TRBJ2-3; D unclear. Trimming removed 4 bases from V and 4 bases from J, with 6 bases in between. CDR1 is SGHAT, CDR2 FQNNGV, per germline. The CDR3 is 12 amino acids. CDR3 sequence reads: CASSYHSDTQYF. The CDR3 coding sequence is TGTGCCAGCAGCTACCACTCAGATACGCAGTATTTT.

This rearrangement joins TRBV6-5 to TRBJ1-3; D is undetermined. V dropped 5 bases and J dropped 4 bases, with 12 bases sitting between them. Per the germline V gene, CDR1 is MNHEY and CDR2 is SVGAGI. The CDR3 runs to 14 residues. The DNA for the CDR3 is TGTGCCAGCAGTCCCGACGCGGGAGGAAACACCATATATTTT. This gives the protein CASSPDAGGNTIYF.

The chain uses TRBV28 and TRBJ2-1, with unresolved D. CDR1 is MDHEN, CDR2 SYDVKM, per germline. The V end was cut by 3 bases, the J end by 10 bases, with 16 bases between. The CDR3 covers 14 residues. DNA of the CDR3: TGTGCCAGCAGTTTGGAGAGCTTTTCCTTAGAGCAGTTCTTC. Amino acids: CASSLESFSLEQFF.

This sequence joins TRBV7-8 and TRBJ1-5, with TRBD1 identical over 7 bases. Germline trimming cut 3 bases from V and 7 bases from J; bases unmatched to any gene: 3. The CDR3 runs 13 residues. CDR1 is SGHVS and CDR2 is FQNEAQ in the germline V gene. The CDR3 region has the DNA TGTGCCAGCAGCTTGACAGGGTTGCAGCCCCAGCATTTT. It is translated as CASSLTGLQPQHF.

J is TRBJ1-4 and V is TRBV9; no clear D. The length of the CDR3 is 14 residues. CDR1 and CDR2 from the germline V gene are SGDLS and YYNGEE. The V end was cut by 0 bases, the J end by 8 bases, with 11 bases between. The CDR3 is CASSVEGVGEKLFF. The DNA of the CDR3 is TGTGCCAGCAGCGTAGAAGGAGTTGGAGAAAAACTGTTTTTT.

V usage is TRBV27 and J usage is TRBJ1-3, with D tentatively TRBD1 (6 bases). CDR1 and CDR2 from the germline V gene are MNHEY and SMNVEV (reference sequence). The CDR3 has 15 amino acids. V shed 6 bases and J shed 2 bases, with 14 bases lying between them. CDR3 region: CASSKTTGTGNTIYF. Here the CDR3 DNA reads TGTGCCAGCAGCAAAACCACAGGGACTGGAAACACCATATATTTT.

This chain links TRBV14 with TRBJ2-4, with D unresolved. The germline V and J ends were trimmed by 5 bases and 2 bases, with 13 bases remaining between them. Germline CDR1 and CDR2: SGHDN and FVKESK. The length of the CDR3 is 15 residues. Here the CDR3 reads CASSSGPTPKNIQYF. The CDR3 coding sequence is TGTGCCAGCAGCTCTGGACCGACCCCCAAAAACATTCAGTACTTC.

This clone was recorded once. The genes are TRBV9 and TRBJ2-7; TRBD1 agrees at 9 bases. The CDR3 sequence is 15 residues long. J lost 6 bases, V lost 4 bases, and 11 bases had no gene match. Germline CDR1 and CDR2: SGDLS and YYNGEE. CDR3 sequence (DNA): TGTGCCAGCAGCCCAGCCGGGACAGGGTACCTCGAGCAGTACTTC. Protein: CASSPAGTGYLEQYF.

This clone was seen more than once but under ten times. V gene TRBV30 combines with J gene TRBJ1-1; D is unclear. V shed 4 bases and J shed 10 bases, with 10 bases lying between them. The CDR3 is 10 amino acids. Germline CDR1 GTSNPN, CDR2 SVGIG (reference sequence). This chain's CDR3 is CAWISLGAFF. The CDR3 DNA reads TGTGCCTGGATTAGTCTTGGAGCTTTCTTT.

V usage is TRBV30 and J usage is TRBJ1-2; 8 bases map to TRBD1. CDR1 and CDR2 (germline): GTSNPN, SVGIG (reference sequence). The CDR3 has 13 amino acids. Trimming cost V 5 bases and J 9 bases; bases outside gene matches: 11. In DNA, the CDR3 is TGTGCCTGGCAGATGACAGGGGAAAGCAGCTACACCTTC. Encoded protein: CAWQMTGESSYTF.

The genes are TRBV29-1 and TRBJ1-2; D remains unclear. With 4 bases removed from V and 1 base from J, the gap between germline ends came to 10 bases. CDR1 and CDR2 (germline): SQVTM, ANQGSEA. This CDR3 has 13 residues. CDR3 in DNA: TGCAGCGTTGTTCCCCTCTTTAACTATGGCTACACCTTC. Its protein product is CSVVPLFNYGYTF.